The next 8 T cell receptor beta chains were all read from a single sample in a study of graft-versus-host responses after intestinal transplantation (dated by TCRdb to the early 2020s). The library relied on the immunoSEQ multiplex PCR assay. The table comes from immuneACCESS by way of TCRdb, which keeps in-frame sequences with V and J called. Part of the clones is missing from these tables; in studies checked, under half for an unresolved V gene and the rest for unknown reasons. The sample includes about 130,000 clones, with approximately 92% observed a single time. The ten largest clones capture over 0.15% of the sample. The meaning of the sample's time point label: cells obtained before transplantation from donor or recipient. These TCRs' antigens remain unknown. Sample: unstimulated CD4+ T cells sorted from spleen or lymph node cells, taken before intestinal transplant. These receptors were taken from a human donor who received an intestinal transplant.

This chain links TRBV6-5 with TRBJ2-2; 15 bases match TRBD2. The V gene's germline CDR1 is MNHEY and CDR2 SVGAGI. V lost 6 bases, J lost 6 bases, and 2 bases stayed unmatched. CDR3 length: 15 residues. Here the CDR3 reads CASSGLAGGPGELFF. As DNA, the CDR3 is TGTGCCAGCAGCGGACTAGCGGGGGGGCCCGGGGAGCTGTTTTTT.

This chain connects TRBV12-5 to TRBJ2-1, with TRBD1 matching over 8 bases. With 5 bases clipped from V and 7 bases from J, the junction kept 10 bases outside the gene matches. The length of the CDR3 is 15 residues. Germline loops: CDR1 LGHNT, CDR2 FRNRAP. The CDR3: CASGTDRGLWNEQFF. The CDR3 DNA follows: TGTGCTAGTGGTACCGACAGGGGTTTGTGGAATGAGCAGTTCTTC.

This chain links TRBV5-1 with TRBJ1-6; D is uncertain. Germline CDR1 SGHRS, CDR2 YFSETQ. The CDR3 is 15 amino acids. Between the trimmed V and J ends, which lost 0 bases and 4 bases, there was a span of 8 bases. The chain's CDR3 is CASSLDQPYNSPLHF. The CDR3 nucleotides are TGCGCCAGCAGCTTGGATCAGCCATATAATTCACCCCTCCACTTT.

V and J are TRBV5-1 and TRBJ1-2; 11 bases are a match to TRBD1. The CDR3 loop spans 17 amino acids. J lost 2 bases, V lost 4 bases, and 10 bases had no gene match. The germline gives CDR1 SGHRS, CDR2 YFSETQ. The CDR3 DNA is TGCGCCAGCAGCCCGGGACAGGGGGGGAGCCTAAACTATGGCTACACCTTC. It translates to CASSPGQGGSLNYGYTF.

This clone was recorded only once. V usage is TRBV19 and J usage is TRBJ2-3, with D possibly matching TRBD2 (6 bases). Trimming pared 4 bases from V and 3 bases from J, leaving 14 bases between. The CDR3 contains 15 residues. In germline, CDR1 is LNHDA, CDR2 SQIVND (reference sequence). This CDR3 is CASSTRQGLTDTQYF. In nucleotides, the CDR3 is TGTGCCAGTAGTACAAGGCAGGGACTGACAGATACGCAGTATTTT. The full variable domain, with the rest looked up from reference TRBV19 and TRBJ2-3, is DGGITQSPKYLFRKEGQNVTLSCEQNLNHDAMYWYRQDPGQGLRLIYYSQIVNDFQKGDIAEGYSVSREKKESFPLTVTSAQKNPTAFYLCASSTRQGLTDTQYFGPGTRLTVL.

This clone appeared once. J is TRBJ2-5 and V is TRBV7-2, with 9 bases fitting TRBD2. The CDR3 has 15 amino acids. Germline V lookup: CDR1 SGHTA, CDR2 FQGNSA. Trimming cost V 5 bases and J 5 bases; bases outside gene matches: 9. CDR3 in DNA: TGTGCCAGCAGCGCCCCGGGACTAGCATATGAGACCCAGTACTTC. It codes for CASSAPGLAYETQYF. The whole variable domain, filled in from reference TRBV7-2 and TRBJ2-5, reads GAGVSQSPSNKVTEKGKDVELRCDPISGHTALYWYRQSLGQGLEFLIYFQGNSAPDKSGLPSDRFSAERTGGSVSTLTIQRTQQEDSAVYLCASSAPGLAYETQYFGPGTRLLVL.

This rearrangement joins TRBV30 to TRBJ1-2; perhaps TRBD1 as D (5 bases). The V gene's germline CDR1 is GTSNPN and CDR2 SVGIG (reference sequence). The CDR3 contains 15 residues. V lost 1 base, J lost 5 bases, and 17 bases lay in between. In nucleotides, the CDR3 is TGTGCCTGGAGTGGAGGAAACAGGAGGAGGTATGGCTACACCTTC. It codes for CAWSGGNRRRYGYTF.

The CDR3 bases are TGTGCCAGCAGTTTAAGCAGTTATAGCAATCAGCCCCAGCATTTT. Translation: CASSLSSYSNQPQHF. The chain joins TRBV27 to TRBJ1-5; D is unclear. CDR3 length equals 15 residues. The germline gives CDR1 MNHEY, CDR2 SMNVEV (reference sequence). V was trimmed by 2 bases and J by 0 bases, leaving 8 bases between them.